This T cell receptor beta chain was sequenced in a study of patients and donors after allogeneic stem cell transplantation. Each CDR3 protein gets one entry after TCRdb re-called the RT-PCR reads with MiXCR. The sample records about a million distinct CDR3 sequences, 15% to 20% being singletons. Germline V gives CDR1 SGHTA, CDR2 FQGNSA. The CDR3 spans 14 residues. V lost 5 bases and J lost 0, with 10 bases in between. The rearrangement uses TRBV7-2 and TRBJ1-1; D uncertain. Sequenced: blood, either unsorted or a sorted T cell fraction (not recorded which). The source is a human donor who was either an allogeneic HSCT recipient or a stem cell or donor lymphocyte infusion donor (not recorded which). It is not recorded whose cells these are; they may come from a transplant donor. The CDR3 DNA follows: TGTGCCAGCAGCGGAGACATAATGAACACTGAAGCTTTCTTT. Translation: CASSGDIMNTEAFF. Filled out from reference TRBV7-2 and TRBJ1-1, the complete variable domain reads GAGVSQSPSNKVTEKGKDVELRCDPISGHTALYWYRQSLGQGLEFLIYFQGNSAPDKSGLPSDRFSAERTGGSVSTLTIQRTQQEDSAVYLCASSGDIMNTEAFFGQGTRLTVV.